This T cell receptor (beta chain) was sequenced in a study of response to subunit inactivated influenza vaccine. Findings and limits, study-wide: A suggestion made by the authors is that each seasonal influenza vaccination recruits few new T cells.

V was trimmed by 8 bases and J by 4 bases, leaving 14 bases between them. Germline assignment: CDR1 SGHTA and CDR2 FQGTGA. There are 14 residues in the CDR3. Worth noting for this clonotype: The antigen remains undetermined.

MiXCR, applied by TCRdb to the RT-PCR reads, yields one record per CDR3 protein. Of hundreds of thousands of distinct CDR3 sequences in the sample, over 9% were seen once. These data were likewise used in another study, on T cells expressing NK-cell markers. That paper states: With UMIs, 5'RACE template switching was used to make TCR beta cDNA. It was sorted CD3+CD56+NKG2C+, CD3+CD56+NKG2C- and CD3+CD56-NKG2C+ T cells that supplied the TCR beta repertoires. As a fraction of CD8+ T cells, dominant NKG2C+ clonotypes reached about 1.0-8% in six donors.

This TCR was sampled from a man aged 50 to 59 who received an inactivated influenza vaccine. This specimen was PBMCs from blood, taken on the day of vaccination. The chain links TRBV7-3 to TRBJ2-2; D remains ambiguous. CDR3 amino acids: CASGPTIFTGELFF. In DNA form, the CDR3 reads TGTGCCAGCGGACCCACCATTTTCACCGGGGAGCTGTTTTTT.